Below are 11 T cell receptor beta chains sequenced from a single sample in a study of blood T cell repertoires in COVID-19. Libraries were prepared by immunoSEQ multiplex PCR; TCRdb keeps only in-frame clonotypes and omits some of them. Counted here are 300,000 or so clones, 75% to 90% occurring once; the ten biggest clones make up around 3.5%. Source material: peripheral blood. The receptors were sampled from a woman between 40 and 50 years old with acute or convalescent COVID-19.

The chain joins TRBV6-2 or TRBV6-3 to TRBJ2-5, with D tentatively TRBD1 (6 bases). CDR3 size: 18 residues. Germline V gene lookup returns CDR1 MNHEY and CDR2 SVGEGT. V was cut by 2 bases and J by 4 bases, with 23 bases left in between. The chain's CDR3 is CASSYTHPTGLEGETQYF. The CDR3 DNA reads TGTGCCAGCAGTTACACACACCCGACAGGCTTAGAGGGAGAGACCCAGTACTTC.

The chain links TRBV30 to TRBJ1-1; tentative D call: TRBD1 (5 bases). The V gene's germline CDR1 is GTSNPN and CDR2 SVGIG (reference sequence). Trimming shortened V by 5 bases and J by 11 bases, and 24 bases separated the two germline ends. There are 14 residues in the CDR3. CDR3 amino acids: CAWASGGYNGLAFF. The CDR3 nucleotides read TGTGCCTGGGCCTCCGGGGGTTATAACGGTTTGGCTTTCTTT.

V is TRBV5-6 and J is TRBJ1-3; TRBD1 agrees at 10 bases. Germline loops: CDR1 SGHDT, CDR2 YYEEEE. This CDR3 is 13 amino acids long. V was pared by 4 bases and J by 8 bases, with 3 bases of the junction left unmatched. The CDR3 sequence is CASSLGQGDTIYF. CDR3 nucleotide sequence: TGTGCCAGCAGCCTCGGACAGGGGGACACCATATATTTT.

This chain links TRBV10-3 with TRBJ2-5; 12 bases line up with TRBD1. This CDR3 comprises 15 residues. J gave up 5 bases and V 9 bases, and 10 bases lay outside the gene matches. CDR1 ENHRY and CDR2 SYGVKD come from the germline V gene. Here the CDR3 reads CAMGGTGGASETQYF. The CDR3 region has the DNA TGTGCCATGGGGGGGACAGGGGGCGCATCGGAGACCCAGTACTTC.

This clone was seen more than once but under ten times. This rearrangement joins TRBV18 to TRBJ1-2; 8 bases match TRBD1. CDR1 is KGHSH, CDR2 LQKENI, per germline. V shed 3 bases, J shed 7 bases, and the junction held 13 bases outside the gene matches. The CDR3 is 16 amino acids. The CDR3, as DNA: TGTGCCAGCTCACCCCCACTCCCAGGGGGCAAGGGTGGCTACACCTTC. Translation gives CASSPPLPGGKGGYTF.

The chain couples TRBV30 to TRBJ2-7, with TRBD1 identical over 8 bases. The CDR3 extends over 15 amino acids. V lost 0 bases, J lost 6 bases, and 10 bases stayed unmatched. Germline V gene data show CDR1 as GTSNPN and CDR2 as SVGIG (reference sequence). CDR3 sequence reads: CAWSVPGQASGEQYV. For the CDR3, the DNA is TGTGCCTGGAGTGTTCCGGGACAGGCCTCAGGCGAGCAGTACGTC.

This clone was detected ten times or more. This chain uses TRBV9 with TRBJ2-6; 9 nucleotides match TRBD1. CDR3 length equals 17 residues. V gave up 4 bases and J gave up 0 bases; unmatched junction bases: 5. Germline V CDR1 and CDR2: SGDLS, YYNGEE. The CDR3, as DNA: TGTGCCAGCAGCTTACAGGGGGCGTTCTCTGGGGCCAACGTCCTGACTTTC. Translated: CASSLQGAFSGANVLTF.

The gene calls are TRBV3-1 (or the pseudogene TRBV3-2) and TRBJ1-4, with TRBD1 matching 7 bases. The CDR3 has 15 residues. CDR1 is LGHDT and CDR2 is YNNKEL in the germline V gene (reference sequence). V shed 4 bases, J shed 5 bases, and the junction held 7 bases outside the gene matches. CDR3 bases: TGTGCCAGCAGCCCAGAGACAGGGCGAAATGAAAAACTGTTTTTT. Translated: CASSPETGRNEKLFF.

CDR3 sequence reads: CASSVAGGFGEKLFF. CDR3 in DNA: TGTGCCAGCAGCGTAGCAGGGGGCTTCGGAGAAAAACTGTTTTTT. The chain carries TRBV9 and TRBJ1-4, with TRBD1 identical over 8 bases. This CDR3 has 15 amino acids. CDR1 and CDR2 from the germline V gene are SGDLS and YYNGEE. The V and J ends lost 0 bases and 8 bases, in that order; junction bases with no gene match: 6.

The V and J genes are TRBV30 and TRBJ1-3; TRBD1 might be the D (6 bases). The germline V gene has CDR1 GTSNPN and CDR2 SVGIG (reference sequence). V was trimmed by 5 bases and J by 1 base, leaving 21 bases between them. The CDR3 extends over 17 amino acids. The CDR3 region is CAWSVGYRDWSGNTIYF. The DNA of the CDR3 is TGTGCCTGGTCTGTGGGATACAGGGATTGGTCTGGAAACACCATATATTTT.

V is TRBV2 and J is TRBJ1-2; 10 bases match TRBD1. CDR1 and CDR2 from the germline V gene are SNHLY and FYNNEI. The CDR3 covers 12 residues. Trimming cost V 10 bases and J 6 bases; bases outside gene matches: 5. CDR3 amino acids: CATVGTGDGYTF. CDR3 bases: TGTGCCACCGTGGGGACAGGGGATGGCTACACCTTC.